This T cell receptor (beta chain) was sequenced in a study of cytomegalovirus exposure and HLA in healthy donors. Sequencing used immunoSEQ multiplex PCR; TCRdb keeps in-frame clones, though not all of them. The table shows under 200,000 clones, with just under 90% occurring only once. After removal of 5 bases from V and 6 bases from J, the junction contained 9 bases not matched to a gene. The length of the CDR3 is 14 residues. The germline V gene has CDR1 SGHVS and CDR2 FQNEAQ. The receptor was isolated from a man between 18 and 29 years old in good health and CMV-seropositive. Material for sequencing was PBMCs. V usage is TRBV7-8 and J usage is TRBJ1-2, with 7 positions matching TRBD1. The CDR3 spells CASSQVTGSHGYTF. CDR3 sequence (DNA): TGTGCCAGCAGCCAAGTGACAGGGTCCCATGGCTACACCTTC.